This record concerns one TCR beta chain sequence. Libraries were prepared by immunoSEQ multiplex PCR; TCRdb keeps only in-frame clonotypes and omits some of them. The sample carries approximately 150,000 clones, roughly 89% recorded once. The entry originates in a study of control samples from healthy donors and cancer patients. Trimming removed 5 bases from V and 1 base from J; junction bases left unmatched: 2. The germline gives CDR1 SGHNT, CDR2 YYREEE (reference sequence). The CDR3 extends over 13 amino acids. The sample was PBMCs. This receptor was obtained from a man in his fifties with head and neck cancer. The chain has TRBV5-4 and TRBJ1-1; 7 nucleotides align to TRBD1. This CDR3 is CASRWDRNTEAFF. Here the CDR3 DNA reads TGTGCCAGCAGGTGGGACAGGAACACTGAAGCTTTCTTT.